These 28 T cell receptor beta chains were sequenced from one sample in a study of shared clonotypes between healthy human individuals. The method was immunoSEQ multiplex PCR; TCRdb's version includes in-frame clones alone and lacks a portion of them. The data hold about 510,000 clones, with less than 85% observed a single time. Material: PBMCs. The receptors shown here come from a woman between 35 and 50 years old in good health. Some clones in this sample may be carry-over from other donors' samples.

This sequence joins TRBV6-1 and TRBJ1-2, with 7 bases that match TRBD1. Trimming at V came to 5 bases and at J to 5 bases, leaving 5 bases not matched to a gene. Germline V gives CDR1 MNHNS, CDR2 SASEGT. There are 13 residues in the CDR3. CDR3 region: CASSPGQLYGYTF. CDR3 bases: TGTGCCAGCAGTCCGGGACAGCTTTATGGCTACACCTTC.

The chain uses TRBV27 and TRBJ1-5, with TRBD1 identical over 8 bases. V lost 0 bases to trimming and J lost 4 bases; unmatched junction nucleotides: 2. Germline V gene data show CDR1 as MNHEY and CDR2 as SMNVEV (reference sequence). This CDR3 contains 15 residues. The CDR3 DNA reads TGTGCCAGCAGTTTATCGGACAGGGAAAATCAGCCCCAGCATTTT. This translates into CASSLSDRENQPQHF.

CDR3 amino acids: CAISENYLQGLNTEAFF. The CDR3 DNA follows: TGTGCCATCAGTGAGAACTATCTACAGGGCTTGAACACTGAAGCTTTCTTT. V usage is TRBV10-3 and J usage is TRBJ1-1; TRBD1 might be the D (6 bases). This CDR3 is built from 17 residues. The V end was cut by 2 bases, the J end by 0 bases, with 16 bases between. Germline values: CDR1 ENHRY, CDR2 SYGVKD.

The rearrangement links TRBV18 to TRBJ2-1; D is perhaps TRBD1 (5 bases). This CDR3 is built from 17 residues. CDR1 is KGHSH and CDR2 is LQKENI in the germline V gene. V was cut by 0 bases and J by 6 bases, with 18 bases left in between. The CDR3 sequence is CASSPPDSHFIGNEQFF. CDR3 in DNA: TGTGCCAGCTCACCACCTGACAGTCATTTCATCGGCAATGAGCAGTTCTTC.

The chain recombines TRBV28 with TRBJ2-5; maybe TRBD1 (7 bases). Per the germline V gene, CDR1 is MDHEN and CDR2 is SYDVKM. CDR3 length: 15 residues. V lost 5 bases to trimming and J lost 7 bases, with 20 bases between them. Written as DNA, the CDR3 is TGTGCCAGCAGTCCCCCAGGGGGAGGCTGGGTGACCCAGTACTTC. Protein product: CASSPPGGGWVTQYF.

This clone was picked up many times. One end of the junction is discordant with germline, which a read error may explain. This rearrangement joins TRBV7-7 to TRBJ2-1; D not certain. Germline loops: CDR1 SSHAT, CDR2 FNYEAQ (reference sequence). The CDR3 length is 15 residues. The CDR3 region is CASSLEESSYNEQFF. CDR3 nucleotide sequence: TGTGCTAGCAGCTTAGAGGAAAGCTCCTACAATGAGCAGTTCTTC.

The CDR3, as DNA: TGCAGCGCCGGGACTTCTTACGAGGGCTATGAGCAGTTCTTC. It specifies CSAGTSYEGYEQFF. The chain couples TRBV29-1 to TRBJ2-1, with D maybe TRBD2 (6 bases). The CDR3 length is 14 residues. V was cut by 7 bases and J by 8 bases, with 21 bases left in between. Germline V CDR1 and CDR2: SQVTM, ANQGSEA.

The chain links TRBV7-6 to TRBJ2-7; 8 bases match TRBD2. The V gene's germline CDR1 is SGHVS and CDR2 FNYEAQ. The CDR3 covers 15 residues. V was pared by 4 bases and J by 7 bases, with 12 bases of the junction left unmatched. The CDR3 DNA reads TGTGCCAGCAGCTCCGGGACTAGGATTTCGGGGGAGCAGTACTTC. This codes for CASSSGTRISGEQYF.

This clone was counted once. The V call is TRBV25-1, the J call TRBJ2-1; D may match TRBD1 or TRBD2 (6 bases each). Trimming took off 5 bases at V and 7 bases at J, with 27 bases between the two ends. There are 18 residues in the CDR3. The germline gives CDR1 MGHDK, CDR2 SYGVNS. Written as DNA, the CDR3 is TGTGCCAGCAGTAAACTCTTCTGGGGGGCAGAACCCGGGAATGAGCAGTTCTTC. This sequence encodes CASSKLFWGAEPGNEQFF.

This clone has only a few counts. This sequence joins TRBV6-5 and TRBJ2-7; weak D call: TRBD1 (5 bases). CDR3 length equals 14 residues. V gave up 0 bases and J gave up 4 bases, with 10 bases separating them. CDR1 is MNHEY, CDR2 SVGAGI, per germline. The CDR3 nucleotides read TGTGCCAGCAGTTACTCGAGGCAGGGATACGAGCAGTACTTC. It specifies CASSYSRQGYEQYF.

The chain has TRBV4-1 and TRBJ1-4; D is unclear. Germline loops: CDR1 MGHRA, CDR2 YSYEKL. Trimming removed 0 bases at V and 0 bases at J, with 8 bases between. The CDR3 totals 16 residues. In nucleotides, the CDR3 is TGCGCCAGCAGCCAAGATGGCCGTGCAACTAATGAAAAACTGTTTTTT. Its translation is CASSQDGRATNEKLFF.

The V gene is TRBV19, the J gene TRBJ1-1, with unresolved D. Trimming cost V 0 bases and J 1 base, with 6 bases left between them. This CDR3 spans 14 amino acids. The germline gives CDR1 LNHDA, CDR2 SQIVND (reference sequence). This CDR3 reads CASSIDRENTEAFF. For the CDR3, the DNA is TGTGCCAGTAGTATAGATCGGGAGAACACTGAAGCTTTCTTT.

V usage is TRBV19 and J usage is TRBJ2-7; D not certain. The CDR3 has 15 residues. Looked up from germline, CDR1 is LNHDA and CDR2 is SQIVND (reference sequence). Between the trimmed V and J ends, which lost 3 bases and 1 base, there was a span of 13 bases. The CDR3 nucleotides read TGTGCCAGTAGTATCTCATTGACTCCTTCCTACGAGCAGTACTTC. It is translated as CASSISLTPSYEQYF.

The genes are TRBV9 and TRBJ2-1; maybe TRBD2 (6 bases). CDR1 and CDR2 (germline): SGDLS, YYNGEE. This CDR3 comprises 16 residues. V was pared by 1 base and J by 2 bases, with 13 bases between. CDR3 region: CASSVIGSGTYNEQFF. In DNA form, the CDR3 reads TGTGCCAGCAGCGTAATCGGGAGTGGGACCTACAATGAGCAGTTCTTC. Full variable domain (missing parts from reference TRBV9 and TRBJ2-1): DSGVTQTPKHLITATGQRVTLRCSPRSGDLSVYWYQQSLDQGLQFLIQYYNGEERAKGNILERFSAQQFPDLHSELNLSSLELGDSALYFCASSVIGSGTYNEQFFGPGTRLTVL.

The rearrangement joins TRBV2 to TRBJ2-3; D might be TRBD2 (6 bases). In germline, CDR1 is SNHLY, CDR2 FYNNEI. The ends were cut back, 8 bases at V and 0 bases at J, with 12 bases in the middle. This CDR3 contains 14 residues. The CDR3 nucleotides are TGTGCCAGCCAGGGACTGACGAGCACAGATACGCAGTATTTT. It is translated as CASQGLTSTDTQYF. The complete variable domain, with remaining parts taken from reference TRBV2 and TRBJ2-3, reads EPEVTQTPSHQVTQMGQEVILRCVPISNHLYFYWYRQILGQKVEFLVSFYNNEISEKSEIFDDQFSVERPDGSNFTLKIRSTKLEDSAMYFCASQGLTSTDTQYFGPGTRLTVL.

CDR3 region: CASSERGAGAKNIQYF. DNA for the CDR3: TGTGCCAGCAGTGAACGGGGGGCCGGGGCCAAAAACATTCAGTACTTC. This chain links TRBV2 with TRBJ2-4; D may be TRBD2 (7 bases). Trimming shortened V by 2 bases and J by 1 base, and 12 bases separated the two germline ends. In germline, CDR1 is SNHLY, CDR2 FYNNEI. The CDR3 is 16 amino acids. The variable domain in full, with the rest retrieved from reference TRBV2 and TRBJ2-4, is EPEVTQTPSHQVTQMGQEVILRCVPISNHLYFYWYRQILGQKVEFLVSFYNNEISEKSEIFDDQFSVERPDGSNFTLKIRSTKLEDSAMYFCASSERGAGAKNIQYFGAGTRLSVL.

The V gene is TRBV30, the J gene TRBJ2-2; either TRBD1 or TRBD2 may supply D (5 bases each). Germline CDR1 and CDR2: GTSNPN and SVGIG (reference sequence). V was cut by 4 bases and J by 6 bases, with 21 bases left in between. The CDR3 contains 16 residues. The CDR3 loop is CAWTLRWGRGAGELFF. In DNA form, the CDR3 reads TGTGCCTGGACCCTACGTTGGGGGAGAGGGGCCGGGGAGCTGTTTTTT.

The chain is built from TRBV15 and TRBJ1-2, with D unclear. The germline gives CDR1 LNHNV, CDR2 YYDKDF (reference sequence). V was shortened by 0 bases and J by 9 bases, with 17 bases between the two germline ends. The CDR3 spans 15 residues. The CDR3 loop is CATSRDEDRAQSYTF. The CDR3 nucleotides are TGTGCCACCAGCAGAGATGAGGATAGGGCACAGAGCTACACCTTC.

This clone was seen a single time. CDR3 DNA sequence: TGTGCCAGTAGTACCCGGACAGCGCTTTACGAGCAGTACTTC. It encodes CASSTRTALYEQYF. V and J are TRBV19 and TRBJ2-7; possible D gene TRBD1, 6 bases. Germline V CDR1 and CDR2: LNHDA, SQIVND (reference sequence). V shed 4 bases and J shed 4 bases, with 14 bases lying between them. This CDR3 is 14 amino acids long.

This clone has a handful of counts. The chain is built from TRBV10-3 and TRBJ1-5, with TRBD1 matching over 7 bases. Losses at the gene ends were 6 bases for V and 3 bases for J; bases not matched to a gene: 2. The germline gives CDR1 ENHRY, CDR2 SYGVKD. This CDR3 spans 13 amino acids. Here the CDR3 reads CAIRGQYNQPQHF. CDR3 DNA: TGTGCCATCAGGGGACAGTACAATCAGCCCCAGCATTTT.

This clone turned up a few times. The rearrangement uses TRBV14 and TRBJ2-5; 10 bases match TRBD1. V was pared by 4 bases and J by 4 bases, with 6 bases of the junction left unmatched. The CDR3 contains 15 residues. Per germline, CDR1 SGHDN and CDR2 FVKESK. DNA for the CDR3: TGTGCCAGCAGCCCACTCCGGGACAGGGGAGAGACCCAGTACTTC. It translates to CASSPLRDRGETQYF.

Note on this clone: Other DNA sequences in this sample translate to the same CDR3. J is TRBJ1-3 and V is TRBV28; D gene ambiguous. Germline V gene data show CDR1 as MDHEN and CDR2 as SYDVKM. Deletions cut 3 bases from V and 0 bases from J, with 0 bases between. This CDR3 contains 12 residues. Here the CDR3 reads CASSFSGNTIYF. As DNA, the CDR3 is TGTGCCAGCAGTTTCTCTGGAAACACCATATATTTT.

The V and J genes are TRBV19 and TRBJ1-2; 7 bases agree with TRBD1. Germline loops: CDR1 LNHDA, CDR2 SQIVND (reference sequence). The trim removed 3 bases at V and 4 bases at J, leaving 8 bases unmatched. CDR3 size: 15 residues. The CDR3 DNA reads as TGTGCCAGTAGTATCCGCATAGGGGGCCTCTATGGCTACACCTTC. It codes for CASSIRIGGLYGYTF.

This chain links TRBV28 with TRBJ2-5; D is possibly TRBD1 (6 bases). With the DNA end fitting TRBJ2-7 better, the J assignment may be wrong. CDR1 is MDHEN, CDR2 SYDVKM, per germline. The CDR3 length is 14 residues. The CDR3 bases are TGTGCCAGCAGTTTACAGGACAGAAGCTACGAGCAGTACTTC. Translated: CASSLQDRSYEQYF.

A remark on this clone: Other nucleotide sequences in the sample specify the same CDR3. J is TRBJ1-3 and V is TRBV5-1, with D hard to call. The germline CDR1 and CDR2 sequences are SGHRS and YFSETQ. V dropped 3 bases and J dropped 0 bases, with 7 bases sitting between them. The CDR3 length is 14 residues. CDR3 residues: CASSSTVSGNTIYF. The CDR3 DNA reads as TGCGCCAGCAGCTCGACCGTCTCTGGAAACACCATATATTTT.

V gene TRBV2 combines with J gene TRBJ2-1; D is tentatively TRBD1 or TRBD2 (5 bases each). CDR1 and CDR2 from the germline V gene are SNHLY and FYNNEI. The CDR3 totals 14 residues. Trimming removed 6 bases from V and 0 bases from J, with 9 bases in between. The CDR3 DNA reads as TGTGCCAGCAGGGGGACGAGCTCCTACAATGAGCAGTTCTTC. This sequence encodes CASRGTSSYNEQFF.

The chain links TRBV4-1 to TRBJ1-2; 7 nucleotides agree with TRBD1. Germline trimming cut 3 bases from V and 8 bases from J; bases unmatched to any gene: 21. The CDR3 spans 18 residues. Per germline, CDR1 MGHRA and CDR2 YSYEKL. DNA for the CDR3: TGCGCCAGCAGCCACCGTTCCGCACAGGGGCCCCGCGCGTACGGCTACACCTTC. Translated: CASSHRSAQGPRAYGYTF.

Only one count was recorded for this clone. The chain joins TRBV7-2 to TRBJ2-2; D perhaps matches TRBD1 (6 bases). Trimming took 4 bases from V and 1 from J, leaving 10 bases between them. The length of the CDR3 is 15 residues. Per germline, CDR1 SGHTA and CDR2 FQGNSA. In DNA, the CDR3 is TGTGCCAGCAGCTCACCGGGACAGAACACCGGGGAGCTGTTTTTT. It is translated as CASSSPGQNTGELFF. Full variable domain (missing parts from reference TRBV7-2 and TRBJ2-2): GAGVSQSPSNKVTEKGKDVELRCDPISGHTALYWYRQSLGQGLEFLIYFQGNSAPDKSGLPSDRFSAERTGGSVSTLTIQRTQQEDSAVYLCASSSPGQNTGELFFGEGSRLTVL.